This TCR beta chain was sequenced for a study of blood T cell repertoires in COVID-19. The overall study: Sample material is recorded as cDNA or gDNA derived from T cells, B-cell-depleted T cells, or PBMCs.

In terms of age and location, participants ranged from roughly 18 to 90 years and lived in about two dozen US areas. Participants had their cohort set by participant-reported clinical history. Using immunoSEQ multiplex PCR, the repertoire was profiled, and TCRdb retains in-frame clones only, with some absent. Among around 280,000 clones, 87% were seen once, and the ten largest hold 6% to 7%. The clonotype originates from a middle-aged woman who had recovered from COVID-19. The sample taken for sequencing was PBMCs or T cells enriched from blood (not recorded which).

The DNA of the CDR3 is TGTGCCAGCAGCCTAGGGGGCGCGGGAAACACCATATATTTT. Translation gives CASSLGGAGNTIYF. V and J are TRBV7-9 and TRBJ1-3, with 7 positions matching TRBD1. Germline V gene sequence: CDR1 SEHNR, CDR2 FQNEAQ (reference sequence). The CDR3 sequence is 14 residues long. The trim removed 5 bases at V and 4 bases at J, leaving 5 bases unmatched.